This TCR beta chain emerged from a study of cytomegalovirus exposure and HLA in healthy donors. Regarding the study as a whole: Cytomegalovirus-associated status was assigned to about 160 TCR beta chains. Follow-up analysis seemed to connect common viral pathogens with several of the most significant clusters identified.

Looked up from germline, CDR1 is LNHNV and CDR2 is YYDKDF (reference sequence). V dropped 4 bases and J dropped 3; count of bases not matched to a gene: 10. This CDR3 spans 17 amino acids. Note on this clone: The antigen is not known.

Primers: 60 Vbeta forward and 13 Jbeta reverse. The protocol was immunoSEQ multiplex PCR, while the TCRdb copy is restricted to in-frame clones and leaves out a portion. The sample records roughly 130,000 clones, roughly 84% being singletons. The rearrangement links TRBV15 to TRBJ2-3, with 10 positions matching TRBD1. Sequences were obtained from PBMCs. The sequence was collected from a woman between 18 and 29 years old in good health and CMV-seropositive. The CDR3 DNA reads TGTGCCACCAGCATTCCAATTTGGGACAGGGGAACAGATACGCAGTATTTT. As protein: CATSIPIWDRGTDTQYF.